What follows are 16 T cell receptor beta chains derived from one specimen sequenced in a study of cytomegalovirus exposure and HLA in healthy donors (dated by TCRdb to the late 2010s). The library was produced with the immunoSEQ multiplex PCR assay. TCRdb provides this immuneACCESS table in a form limited to in-frame rearrangements. Some clones are lacking; in checked studies, under half of them reflect an unresolved V gene, and why the rest are absent is not known. Within this sample are 55,000 to 70,000 clones, with more than 85% of them counted one time only. The ten top clones hold approximately 1.7% of the sample. The sample taken for sequencing was PBMCs. These receptors originate from a woman between 18 and 30 years old in good health and CMV-seronegative.

V is TRBV4-1 and J is TRBJ1-2, with no clear D. With 6 bases removed from V and 2 bases from J, the gap between germline ends came to 7 bases. Looked up from germline, CDR1 is MGHRA and CDR2 is YSYEKL. The length of the CDR3 is 12 residues. The CDR3: CASSSLNYGYTF. The CDR3 DNA follows: TGCGCCAGCAGTTCCTTAAACTATGGCTACACCTTC.

The chain links TRBV6-1 to TRBJ2-7; tentative D call: TRBD2 (5 bases). Germline V lookup: CDR1 MNHNS, CDR2 SASEGT. The CDR3 is made up of 15 amino acids. V lost 3 bases and J 2 bases, leaving 14 bases between the germline ends. CDR3 region: CASSDQDSAPYEQYF. DNA for the CDR3: TGTGCCAGCAGTGACCAGGACTCTGCGCCCTACGAGCAGTACTTC.

This rearrangement joins TRBV5-6 to TRBJ2-5; TRBD1 is a possible D gene (5 bases). Germline V gene sequence: CDR1 SGHDT, CDR2 YYEEEE. The CDR3 loop spans 15 amino acids. V lost 0 bases, J lost 5 bases, and 14 bases lay in between. CDR3 protein: CASSLGTLVFETQYF. In nucleotides, the CDR3 is TGTGCCAGCAGCTTGGGGACATTGGTATTCGAGACCCAGTACTTC.

V is TRBV19 and J is TRBJ2-1, with a tentative D call TRBD2 (5 bases). The germline CDR1 and CDR2 sequences are LNHDA and SQIVND (reference sequence). CDR3 length equals 13 residues. Trimming took 3 bases from V and 9 from J, leaving 12 bases between them. DNA of the CDR3: TGTGCCAGTAGTATTAGGGAGCGGTTTGAGCAGTTCTTC. As protein: CASSIRERFEQFF.

The chain carries TRBV11-2 and TRBJ2-2, with D perhaps TRBD1 (5 bases). CDR3 length: 15 amino acids. CDR1 is SGHAT, CDR2 FQNNGV, per germline. V dropped 0 bases and J dropped 7 bases, with 12 bases sitting between them. CDR3 bases: TGTGCCAGCAGCTTAGAAGGGGCGGTCAACGGGGAGCTGTTTTTT. Protein sequence: CASSLEGAVNGELFF.

The V call is TRBV7-9, the J call TRBJ1-2; 9 positions agree with TRBD1. The CDR3 extends over 15 amino acids. V lost 1 base, J lost 4 bases, and 4 bases stayed unmatched. Germline V gene sequence: CDR1 SEHNR, CDR2 FQNEAQ (reference sequence). For the CDR3, the DNA is TGTGCCAGCAGCTTAGACAGGGGGCCGGGCTATGGCTACACCTTC. It is translated as CASSLDRGPGYGYTF.

The chain carries TRBV29-1 and TRBJ2-5; 7 nucleotides line up with TRBD2. V lost 6 bases and J lost 3; bases outside the gene matches: 4. The CDR3 loop spans 12 amino acids. The V gene's germline CDR1 is SQVTM and CDR2 ANQGSEA. The CDR3 protein is CSVGEGEETQYF. DNA of the CDR3: TGCAGCGTGGGGGAGGGAGAAGAGACCCAGTACTTC. The complete variable domain, with remaining parts taken from reference TRBV29-1 and TRBJ2-5, reads SAVISQKPSRDICQRGTSLTIQCQVDSQVTMMFWYRQQPGQSLTLIATANQGSEATYESGFVIDKFPISRPNLTFSTLTVSNMSPEDSSIYLCSVGEGEETQYFGPGTRLLVL.

This clone showed up just once. V and J are TRBV23-1 and TRBJ1-5; 11 bases match TRBD1. TRBV23-1 has ORF status, its function being uncertain. This CDR3 region has 16 residues. Trimming cost V 7 bases and J 5 bases; bases outside gene matches: 10. In DNA, the CDR3 is TGCGCCAGCACCCCCCGTGGGGACAGGGGGGATCAGCCCCAGCATTTT. It is translated as CASTPRGDRGDQPQHF.

The chain combines TRBV29-1 with TRBJ1-6; D perhaps matches TRBD1 (5 bases). The CDR3 runs 12 residues. Germline assignment: CDR1 SQVTM and CDR2 ANQGSEA. The germline V and J ends were trimmed by 5 bases and 10 bases, with 12 bases remaining between them. The DNA of the CDR3 is TGCAGCGTTCGGGGACTTGGGTCACCCCTCCACTTT. Translation: CSVRGLGSPLHF.

This clone was picked up one time. The chain employs TRBV4-2 and TRBJ2-2; maybe TRBD1 (6 bases). V was pared by 0 bases and J by 6 bases, with 14 bases between. CDR3 size: 16 residues. Germline CDR1 reads LGHNA; CDR2 reads YNFKEQ. CDR3 sequence (DNA): TGTGCCAGCAGCCAAGAGGACAGTATAGAGTCCGGGGAGCTGTTTTTT. It translates to CASSQEDSIESGELFF.

V usage is TRBV19 and J usage is TRBJ2-5; D not certain. Trimming removed 4 bases from V and 1 base from J, with 7 bases in between. This CDR3 has 13 amino acids. CDR1 is LNHDA, CDR2 SQIVND, per germline (reference sequence). The CDR3 spells CASSTRIQETQYF. The CDR3 DNA sequence: TGTGCCAGTAGTACCAGGATCCAAGAGACCCAGTACTTC. The complete variable domain, with remaining parts taken from reference TRBV19 and TRBJ2-5, reads DGGITQSPKYLFRKEGQNVTLSCEQNLNHDAMYWYRQDPGQGLRLIYYSQIVNDFQKGDIAEGYSVSREKKESFPLTVTSAQKNPTAFYLCASSTRIQETQYFGPGTRLLVL.

The chain couples TRBV10-3 to TRBJ1-1; no clear D gene. This CDR3 region has 12 residues. V lost 0 bases and J lost 7, with 6 bases in between. CDR1 and CDR2 (germline): ENHRY, SYGVKD. The CDR3 nucleotides are TGTGCCATCAGTGAGTCTGCGGATGAAGCTTTCTTT. It specifies CAISESADEAFF.

This chain joins TRBV10-3 and TRBJ2-7, with D perhaps matching TRBD1 (6 bases). The V and J ends lost 7 bases and 1 base respectively, with 11 bases between them. Germline lookup yields CDR1 ENHRY and CDR2 SYGVKD. The CDR3 spans 13 residues. The CDR3 protein is CAIKQQGSYEQYF. The CDR3 DNA follows: TGTGCCATCAAGCAGCAGGGGTCCTACGAGCAGTACTTC.

This clone has just one count. The chain couples TRBV28 to TRBJ1-4, with TRBD1 matching over 7 bases. The CDR3 extends over 15 amino acids. Germline assignment: CDR1 MDHEN and CDR2 SYDVKM. The junction had 6 bases not matched to a gene; V was cut back by 7 bases and J by 1 base. The CDR3 coding sequence is TGTGCCAGCACCGGATACAGGGGAACTAATGAAAAACTGTTTTTT. This sequence encodes CASTGYRGTNEKLFF. Drawing the rest from reference TRBV28 and TRBJ1-4, the complete variable domain is DVKVTQSSRYLVKRTGEKVFLECVQDMDHENMFWYRQDPGLGLRLIYFSYDVKMKEKGDIPEGYSVSREKKERFSLILESASTNQTSMYLCASTGYRGTNEKLFFGSGTQLSVL.

V usage is TRBV5-1 and J usage is TRBJ2-2, with 15 bases aligning to TRBD2. This CDR3 is built from 19 residues. Losses at the gene ends were 4 bases for V and 6 bases for J; bases not matched to a gene: 13. CDR1 SGHRS and CDR2 YFSETQ come from the germline V gene. CDR3 DNA sequence: TGCGCCAGCAGCCCGGGACTAGCGGGAGGTACCCGAACCGCCGGGGAGCTGTTTTTT. Its protein is CASSPGLAGGTRTAGELFF.

This rearrangement joins TRBV7-2 to TRBJ2-1; D is possibly TRBD2 (6 bases). Trimming stripped 6 bases from V and 2 bases from J, with 14 bases between. This CDR3 has 15 residues. Germline CDR1 is SGHTA and CDR2 is FQGNSA. The DNA of the CDR3 is TGTGCCAGCAGACCTCCGGGACTGGCCTACAATGAGCAGTTCTTC. Its protein product is CASRPPGLAYNEQFF.